These 21 T cell receptor beta chains were sequenced from one sample in a study of Ad26.COV2.S vaccination and SARS-CoV-2 variants. Sequencing used immunoSEQ multiplex PCR; TCRdb keeps in-frame clones, though not all of them. The sample records about 500,000 clones, 89% being singletons. As to treatment: about 20 received Ad26.COV2.S at low or high dose, single or two shots; several received placebo; per-sample allocation not given. After the first vaccine or placebo injection, samples were drawn on day 63. The sequenced sample was peripheral blood, obtained in a trial of Ad26.COV2.S vaccine versus placebo. The receptor set was obtained from a person aged 18-60 years who received the Ad26.COV2.S COVID-19 vaccine or a placebo.

The chain couples TRBV19 to TRBJ2-3; TRBD2 matches at 7 bases. V lost 3 bases to trimming and J lost 1 base; unmatched junction nucleotides: 4. This CDR3 comprises 15 residues. Germline loops: CDR1 LNHDA, CDR2 SQIVND (reference sequence). This CDR3 is CASSMRRERTDTQYF. The CDR3, as DNA: TGTGCCAGTAGTATGAGGCGGGAGCGCACAGATACGCAGTATTTT. The variable domain in full, completed from reference TRBV19 and TRBJ2-3, reads DGGITQSPKYLFRKEGQNVTLSCEQNLNHDAMYWYRQDPGQGLRLIYYSQIVNDFQKGDIAEGYSVSREKKESFPLTVTSAQKNPTAFYLCASSMRRERTDTQYFGPGTRLTVL.

The rearrangement uses TRBV19 and TRBJ2-1, with 9 bases that match TRBD2. Germline loops: CDR1 LNHDA, CDR2 SQIVND (reference sequence). V was clipped by 7 bases and J by 4 bases; unmatched bases: 5. CDR3 length: 14 residues. CDR3 DNA sequence: TGTGCCAGTAAGAGCGGGGGGCAATACAATGAGCAGTTCTTC. Translated: CASKSGGQYNEQFF.

The chain is built from TRBV5-4 and TRBJ2-7; D not resolved. V was shortened by 0 bases and J by 2 bases, with 12 bases between the two germline ends. Germline loops: CDR1 SGHNT, CDR2 YYREEE (reference sequence). The CDR3 loop spans 15 amino acids. CDR3 residues: CASSLAYGEPYEQYF. Written as DNA, the CDR3 is TGTGCCAGCAGCTTGGCATACGGCGAGCCCTACGAGCAGTACTTC.

The chain is built from TRBV29-1 and TRBJ1-1; a possible D gene is TRBD1 (5 bases). V was trimmed by 7 bases and J by 1 base, leaving 19 bases between them. This CDR3 region has 15 residues. Germline loops: CDR1 SQVTM, CDR2 ANQGSEA. The CDR3 region has the DNA TGCAGCGCCGTACCCCGACAGTGGACGAACACTGAAGCTTTCTTT. The encoded protein is CSAVPRQWTNTEAFF.

V gene TRBV30 combines with J gene TRBJ1-1; 8 bases match TRBD1. J gave up 0 bases and V 0 bases, and 6 bases lay outside the gene matches. Germline V CDR1 and CDR2: GTSNPN, SVGIG (reference sequence). The CDR3 is 16 residues long. CDR3 loop: CAWSVQGDLMNTEAFF. For the CDR3, the DNA is TGTGCCTGGAGTGTACAGGGGGACCTGATGAACACTGAAGCTTTCTTT.

In regard to this clone: One end of the junction is discordant with germline, which a read error may explain. The V and J genes are TRBV9 and TRBJ1-1, with 7 bases that match TRBD1. This CDR3 comprises 14 residues. Germline CDR1 is SGDLS and CDR2 is YYNGEE. CDR3 residues: CASSALTGNPEAFF. The CDR3 nucleotides are TGTGCCAGCAGCGCCCTGACAGGGAACCCTGAAGCTTTCTTT.

The V and J genes are TRBV5-5 and TRBJ2-5, with 12 bases lining up with TRBD1. Unmatched junction bases numbered 6, after V lost 4 bases and J lost 5 bases. Germline CDR1 is SGHKS and CDR2 is YYEKEE (reference sequence). The CDR3 loop spans 15 amino acids. The CDR3 reads CASSHPGQGAETQYF. The CDR3 DNA follows: TGTGCCAGCAGCCACCCGGGACAGGGGGCGGAGACCCAGTACTTC.

This clone was recorded only once. The rearrangement joins TRBV6-5 to TRBJ2-7; 9 nucleotides line up with TRBD2. The CDR3 runs to 14 residues. Germline trimming cut 4 bases from V and 5 bases from J; bases unmatched to any gene: 6. Germline V gene lookup returns CDR1 MNHEY and CDR2 SVGAGI. CDR3 sequence: CASSSASGIDEQYF. The DNA of the CDR3 is TGTGCCAGCAGTTCGGCTAGCGGGATCGACGAGCAGTACTTC.

The V and J genes are TRBV29-1 and TRBJ2-3; a possible D gene is TRBD2 (6 bases). Trimming shortened V by 1 base and J by 12 bases, and 14 bases separated the two germline ends. The CDR3 extends over 12 amino acids. CDR1 is SQVTM and CDR2 is ANQGSEA in the germline V gene. The CDR3 sequence is CSVEGLGSSQYF. DNA for the CDR3: TGCAGCGTTGAAGGACTAGGTTCATCCCAGTATTTT.

The chain recombines TRBV3-1 (or the pseudogene TRBV3-2) with TRBJ1-1; D is undetermined. The V gene lost 1 base and the J gene lost 9 bases, with 12 bases spanning the gap. CDR1 and CDR2 from the germline V gene are LGHDT and YNNKEL (reference sequence). The CDR3 runs to 13 residues. Here the CDR3 reads CASSQAVRLQAFF. In DNA form, the CDR3 reads TGTGCCAGCAGCCAAGCGGTTAGGCTACAAGCTTTCTTT.

V is TRBV15 and J is TRBJ1-6, with 9 bases matching TRBD1. After removal of 2 bases from V and 0 bases from J, the junction contained 17 bases not matched to a gene. Germline V gives CDR1 LNHNV, CDR2 YYDKDF (reference sequence). CDR3 length: 22 residues. CDR3 protein: CATSRYGWDRESVSSYNSPLHF. DNA of the CDR3: TGTGCCACCAGCAGATATGGGTGGGACAGGGAATCGGTTAGCTCCTATAATTCACCCCTCCACTTT.

This chain joins TRBV5-1 and TRBJ1-1; D is unresolved. The CDR3 is 16 amino acids. CDR1 and CDR2 (germline): SGHRS, YFSETQ. V was cut by 0 bases and J by 1 base, with 13 bases left in between. CDR3 residues: CASSLVGVRGNTEAFF. The CDR3, as DNA: TGCGCCAGCAGCTTGGTGGGAGTCAGAGGGAACACTGAAGCTTTCTTT.

In this sample, this clone turned up a few times. The V and J genes are TRBV6-5 and TRBJ2-7; TRBD1 agrees at 8 bases. The junction had 10 bases not matched to a gene; V was cut back by 6 bases and J by 3 bases. Germline CDR1 MNHEY, CDR2 SVGAGI. CDR3 size: 15 residues. CDR3 DNA: TGTGCCAGCAGGGGCGGACAGGGTGCGGTCTACGAGCAGTACTTC. Translation gives CASRGGQGAVYEQYF.

This clone was detected ten times or more. The same CDR3 can be traced to other DNA sequences in this sample. J is TRBJ2-7 and V is TRBV28, with D perhaps matching TRBD2 (5 bases). Looked up from germline, CDR1 is MDHEN and CDR2 is SYDVKM. V lost 3 bases and J lost 2, with 8 bases in between. The CDR3 length is 13 residues. The CDR3 sequence: CASSLWRTYEQYF. Written as DNA, the CDR3 is TGTGCCAGCAGTTTGTGGAGGACCTACGAGCAGTACTTC.

This rearrangement joins TRBV28 to TRBJ1-5; D unclear. The CDR3 is made up of 12 amino acids. Germline loops: CDR1 MDHEN, CDR2 SYDVKM. V lost 4 bases to trimming and J lost 7 bases, with 8 bases between them. The CDR3 sequence is CASSSLGQPQHF. The CDR3 nucleotides are TGTGCCAGCAGTTCCCTCGGACAGCCCCAGCATTTT.

V is TRBV7-2 and J is TRBJ1-1; no definite D call. The CDR3 runs to 15 residues. Trimming shortened V by 2 bases and J by 1 base, and 11 bases separated the two germline ends. Germline V lookup: CDR1 SGHTA, CDR2 FQGNSA. The CDR3 region is CASSLMANRNTEAFF. CDR3 in DNA: TGTGCCAGCAGCTTAATGGCTAACAGGAACACTGAAGCTTTCTTT.

This sequence joins TRBV9 and TRBJ1-2, with 8 bases matching TRBD1. V trimming: 4 bases; J trimming: 7 bases; junction bases outside the gene matches: 3. Germline values: CDR1 SGDLS, CDR2 YYNGEE. This CDR3 is 12 amino acids long. CDR3 nucleotide sequence: TGTGCCAGCAGCCTAACAGGGGGTGGCTACACCTTC. This translates into CASSLTGGGYTF.

The V gene is TRBV28, the J gene TRBJ2-3; tentatively, D is TRBD2 (6 bases). V was cut by 8 bases and J by 1 base, with 13 bases left in between. Germline CDR1 MDHEN, CDR2 SYDVKM. This CDR3 region has 14 residues. Here the CDR3 reads CASVNTGGTDTQYF. The DNA of the CDR3 is TGTGCCAGCGTTAACACGGGGGGCACAGATACGCAGTATTTT.

This chain uses TRBV28 with TRBJ1-1, with D possibly being TRBD1 (6 bases). Germline values: CDR1 MDHEN, CDR2 SYDVKM. The germline V and J ends were trimmed by 6 bases and 0 bases, with 14 bases remaining between them. This CDR3 has 15 residues. The CDR3 sequence is CASRDSGQLNTEAFF. The DNA for the CDR3 is TGTGCCAGCAGAGATTCCGGACAGCTGAACACTGAAGCTTTCTTT. Combining the CDR3 with reference TRBV28 and TRBJ1-1 gives the whole variable domain DVKVTQSSRYLVKRTGEKVFLECVQDMDHENMFWYRQDPGLGLRLIYFSYDVKMKEKGDIPEGYSVSREKKERFSLILESASTNQTSMYLCASRDSGQLNTEAFFGQGTRLTVV.

This chain links TRBV6-1 with TRBJ2-7; TRBD1 is a possible D gene (5 bases). CDR1 is MNHNS and CDR2 is SASEGT in the germline V gene. The V end was cut by 1 base, the J end by 6 bases, with 16 bases between. This CDR3 contains 15 residues. The CDR3 region has the DNA TGTGCCAGCAGTGAAGGAACAGGCGGCACCGGCGAGCAGTACTTC. As protein: CASSEGTGGTGEQYF.

The chain combines TRBV28 with TRBJ2-4; tentative D call: TRBD2 (6 bases). From germline, CDR1 is MDHEN and CDR2 SYDVKM. V was trimmed by 6 bases and J by 0 bases, leaving 18 bases between them. CDR3 length: 17 amino acids. The CDR3 region is CASRQSPSALAKNIQYF. In nucleotides, the CDR3 is TGTGCCAGCAGACAATCACCTAGCGCGCTAGCCAAAAACATTCAGTACTTC. The full variable domain, its missing parts supplied by reference TRBV28 and TRBJ2-4, is DVKVTQSSRYLVKRTGEKVFLECVQDMDHENMFWYRQDPGLGLRLIYFSYDVKMKEKGDIPEGYSVSREKKERFSLILESASTNQTSMYLCASRQSPSALAKNIQYFGAGTRLSVL.